The 9 T cell receptor beta chains below come from one sample, sequenced in a study of T cells in Graves' hyperthyroidism and ophthalmopathy. TCR beta CDR3 regions were amplified from RNA transcripts. HTBI primers were employed in a first-round RT-PCR of the TCR CDR3. TCRdb used MiXCR to reprocess the multiplex PCR reads, holding one entry per CDR3 protein. This repertoire shows some 510,000 distinct CDR3 sequences, less than 25% found once; its top ten account for more than 20%. The sample was blood. The receptor source for this set is a man in his late teens or twenties with Graves' hyperthyroidism.

The table lists this clonotype with a count of one. The V call is TRBV11-2, the J call TRBJ2-5; D not resolved. This CDR3 has 13 residues. Per germline, CDR1 SGHAT and CDR2 FQNNGV. V was cut by 1 base and J by 7 bases, with 10 bases left in between. CDR3 amino acids: CASSLGYSGTQYF. The CDR3 DNA is TGTGCCAGCAGCTTAGGGTACTCGGGGACCCAGTACTTC.

This clonotype was picked up many times. The rearrangement joins TRBV2 to TRBJ2-7, with 7 bases lining up with TRBD2. In germline, CDR1 is SNHLY, CDR2 FYNNEI. With 6 bases clipped from V and 2 bases from J, the junction kept 10 bases outside the gene matches. The CDR3 covers 15 residues. The CDR3 bases are TGTGCCAGCAGCCTGCTGACTAGCCGAACCTACGAGCAGTACTTC. Translating gives CASSLLTSRTYEQYF.

The V and J genes are TRBV30 and TRBJ2-7, with D perhaps TRBD2 (5 bases). From germline, CDR1 is GTSNPN and CDR2 SVGIG (reference sequence). Trimming left V 2 bases short and J 4 bases short, with 6 bases between. The CDR3 contains 11 residues. The CDR3 loop reads CAWSLAYEQYF. The CDR3 coding sequence is TGTGCCTGGAGTTTAGCGTACGAGCAGTACTTC.

At least ten counts were recorded for this clonotype. The gene calls are TRBV2 and TRBJ1-2; D not certain. Germline V CDR1 and CDR2: SNHLY, FYNNEI. The CDR3 has 13 amino acids. Trimming stripped 6 bases from V and 7 bases from J, with 15 bases between. The CDR3 DNA reads as TGTGCCAGCAGACCCTTCGAAGGCGGTGGCTACACCTTC. Its translation is CASRPFEGGGYTF.

The genes are TRBV12-3 or TRBV12-4 and TRBJ1-1, with 11 bases aligning to TRBD1. Trimming cost V 5 bases and J 3 bases; bases outside gene matches: 5. This CDR3 is built from 15 residues. CDR3 residues: CASSLDRGHDTEAFF. The CDR3 DNA sequence: TGTGCCAGCAGTCTGGACAGGGGGCATGACACTGAAGCTTTCTTT.

About this clonotype itself: A much larger clone lies one base from this, so it may be a read error. Here the CDR3 reads CASSLGGPKTQYF. The CDR3 nucleotides are TGCGCCAGCAGCTTGGGGGGGCCAAAGACCCAGTACTTC. V usage is TRBV5-1 and J usage is TRBJ2-5; maybe TRBD1 (6 bases). Deletions cut 0 bases from V and 6 bases from J, with 9 bases between. Per the germline V gene, CDR1 is SGHRS and CDR2 is YFSETQ. The CDR3 has 13 residues.

This clonotype was seen repeatedly, ten times or more. The chain is built from TRBV6-2 or TRBV6-3 and TRBJ2-2, with a weak D call TRBD2 (5 bases). Germline assignment: CDR1 MNHEY and CDR2 SVGEGT. The CDR3 sequence is 14 residues long. The V and J ends lost 6 bases and 4 bases respectively, with 12 bases between them. The CDR3 nucleotides read TGTGCCAGCAGGACGGGAAGGCCCACCGGGGAGCTGTTTTTT. Amino acid sequence: CASRTGRPTGELFF.

This clonotype was recorded many times. V and J are TRBV27 and TRBJ1-1; possibly TRBD1 for D (6 bases). The ends were cut back, 4 bases at V and 1 base at J, with 16 bases in the middle. This CDR3 spans 16 amino acids. Germline V gives CDR1 MNHEY, CDR2 SMNVEV (reference sequence). The CDR3 DNA reads as TGTGCCAGCAGTTCCCTAAGGGACAAAGGGAACACTGAAGCTTTCTTT. The encoded protein is CASSSLRDKGNTEAFF.

This clonotype was detected ten times or more. It is likely a read error, because the conserved phenylalanine at the end of the CDR3 is missing. The chain couples TRBV15 to TRBJ1-1; D is uncertain. V shed 10 bases and J shed 0 bases, with 12 bases lying between them. The germline V gene encodes CDR1 LNHNV and CDR2 YYDKDF (reference sequence). This CDR3 has 13 residues. Written as DNA, the CDR3 is TGTGCCATCGAAAGTGCCCTGAACACTGAAGCTTTCCTT. Translated: CAIESALNTEAFL.